Listed here are 21 T cell receptor beta chains from one sample, sequenced in a study of blood T cell repertoires in COVID-19. The table came from immunoSEQ multiplex PCR; TCRdb's copy has only in-frame clones and leaves some out. The table records 45,000 to 65,000 clones, about four fifths of them present only once. Source material: peripheral blood. The receptor source for this set is a woman aged 60 to 75 with acute or convalescent COVID-19.

Turning to this clone: This sample includes further DNA sequences coding for the same CDR3. The rearrangement joins TRBV7-9 to TRBJ2-5, with TRBD2 matching 8 bases. The CDR3 consists of 14 residues. Unmatched junction bases numbered 3, after V lost 2 bases and J lost 4 bases. Per germline, CDR1 SEHNR and CDR2 FQNEAQ (reference sequence). The CDR3 is CASSLSSGRETQYF. CDR3 nucleotides: TGTGCCAGCAGCTTAAGCAGCGGGAGAGAGACCCAGTACTTC.

V is TRBV5-4 and J is TRBJ2-7; a possible D gene is TRBD1 (7 bases). V lost 5 bases, J lost 7 bases, and 22 bases lay in between. CDR3 length equals 15 residues. CDR1 is SGHNT, CDR2 YYREEE, per germline (reference sequence). The CDR3 region has the DNA TGTGCCAGCAGTACAGGAGGGGGCGCGGGCCAGGAGCAGTACTTC. This encodes CASSTGGGAGQEQYF.

This chain links TRBV3-1 (or the pseudogene TRBV3-2) with TRBJ2-7, with 12 bases aligning to TRBD2. The length of the CDR3 is 18 residues. The germline CDR1 and CDR2 sequences are LGHDT and YNNKEL (reference sequence). Losses at the gene ends were 2 bases for V and 4 bases for J; bases not matched to a gene: 12. This CDR3 is CASSQFLVGLAGIYEQYF. The CDR3 DNA reads TGTGCCAGCAGCCAATTCCTTGTCGGACTAGCGGGGATTTACGAGCAGTACTTC.

Note on this clone: Germline and junction disagree at one end, which may indicate a read error. The rearrangement links TRBV5-1 to TRBJ2-5; 9 nucleotides agree with TRBD2. In germline, CDR1 is SGHRS, CDR2 YFSETQ. This CDR3 is 15 amino acids long. The CDR3, as DNA: TGCGCCAGCACCTTGGCGGGAGGGATCCAAGAGACCCAGTACTTC. This translates into CASTLAGGIQETQYF.

The chain is built from TRBV24-1 and TRBJ2-1, with 7 bases fitting TRBD1. The CDR3 length is 15 residues. The V gene's germline CDR1 is KGHDR and CDR2 SFDVKD. The V gene end was trimmed by 10 bases and the J gene end by 8 bases; junction bases not matched to a gene: 16. CDR3 region: CATASFPGQRDEQFF. In DNA form, the CDR3 reads TGTGCCACTGCGAGTTTTCCGGGACAGAGGGATGAGCAGTTCTTC.

This clone was seen just once. CDR3 sequence reads: CASSLGRGRGPRNQPQHF. For the CDR3, the DNA is TGTGCCAGCAGCCTAGGCCGGGGCAGGGGGCCTAGGAATCAGCCCCAGCATTTT. The gene calls are TRBV11-2 and TRBJ1-5; TRBD1 agrees at 8 bases. Germline values: CDR1 SGHAT, CDR2 FQNNGV. The CDR3 is 18 amino acids. Trimming took 5 bases from V and 4 from J; bases not matched to a gene: 16.

The chain has TRBV3-1 (or the pseudogene TRBV3-2) and TRBJ1-6; the match to TRBD1 covers 7 bases. The CDR3 has 15 amino acids. The trim removed 0 bases at V and 10 bases at J, leaving 6 bases unmatched. Germline CDR1 is LGHDT and CDR2 is YNNKEL (reference sequence). CDR3 amino acids: CASSQDLTGASPLHF. As DNA, the CDR3 is TGTGCCAGCAGCCAAGACCTAACAGGGGCATCACCCCTCCACTTT.

The chain combines TRBV4-1 with TRBJ2-1, with a tentative D call TRBD1 (5 bases). Germline CDR1 MGHRA, CDR2 YSYEKL. This CDR3 spans 15 amino acids. Trimming removed 0 bases from V and 3 bases from J, with 9 bases in between. CDR3 sequence reads: CASSQDGQGYNEQFF. The CDR3 DNA is TGCGCCAGCAGCCAAGATGGGCAGGGCTACAATGAGCAGTTCTTC.

The V gene is TRBV19, the J gene TRBJ2-1; 7 nucleotides align to TRBD2. Germline loops: CDR1 LNHDA, CDR2 SQIVND (reference sequence). The J segment lost 2 bases and the V segment lost 7 bases, leaving 11 bases of the junction unmatched. CDR3 size: 16 residues. The CDR3 DNA reads TGTGCCAGTAAAAAAGGGAGCGGGGATACCTACAATGAGCAGTTCTTC. Translating gives CASKKGSGDTYNEQFF.

The chain carries TRBV25-1 and TRBJ1-6; D is possibly TRBD1 (5 bases). There are 15 residues in the CDR3. The germline V gene has CDR1 MGHDK and CDR2 SYGVNS. Trimming cost V 1 base and J 7 bases, with 11 bases left between them. The CDR3 here is CASSESGSGNSPLHF. The DNA for the CDR3 is TGTGCCAGCAGTGAATCAGGGTCGGGCAATTCACCCCTCCACTTT.

This chain joins TRBV7-6 and TRBJ2-7; TRBD1 aligns across 9 bases. The CDR3 contains 14 residues. The germline V gene encodes CDR1 SGHVS and CDR2 FNYEAQ. V dropped 3 bases and J dropped 4; count of bases not matched to a gene: 4. CDR3 sequence (DNA): TGTGCCAGCAGCTTGACCGGGACAGGGTACGAGCAGTACTTC. It translates to CASSLTGTGYEQYF.

The chain carries TRBV9 and TRBJ2-5, with 9 nucleotides matching TRBD2. CDR3 length equals 16 residues. The V gene's germline CDR1 is SGDLS and CDR2 YYNGEE. Trimming removed 4 bases from V and 5 bases from J; junction bases left unmatched: 12. CDR3 sequence: CASSPTGTSPWETQYF. CDR3 DNA: TGTGCCAGCAGCCCCACCGGGACTAGCCCCTGGGAGACCCAGTACTTC.

The chain employs TRBV6-5 and TRBJ2-1, with a weak D call TRBD2 (6 bases). Trimming stripped 0 bases from V and 2 bases from J, with 8 bases between. The CDR3 totals 15 residues. Germline loops: CDR1 MNHEY, CDR2 SVGAGI. This CDR3 is CASSYSGGTYNEQFF. The CDR3 DNA follows: TGTGCCAGCAGTTACTCTGGCGGGACCTACAATGAGCAGTTCTTC.

The rearrangement uses TRBV18 and TRBJ1-3; 7 bases agree with TRBD1. V lost 3 bases to trimming and J lost 4 bases; unmatched junction nucleotides: 9. Germline V lookup: CDR1 KGHSH, CDR2 LQKENI. The CDR3 is 16 amino acids. DNA of the CDR3: TGTGCCAGCTCACCCTCGAGGGGGACAGTCGGAAACACCATATATTTT. Amino acids: CASSPSRGTVGNTIYF. The full variable domain, rest sourced from reference TRBV18 and TRBJ1-3, is NAGVMQNPRHLVRRRGQEARLRCSPMKGHSHVYWYRQLPEEGLKFMVYLQKENIIDESGMPKERFSAEFPKEGPSILRIQQVVRGDSAAYFCASSPSRGTVGNTIYFGEGSWLTVV.

Comment on this clone: The sample carries other DNA sequences with the same CDR3. This chain connects TRBV6-5 to TRBJ1-6, with 9 bases lining up with TRBD1. Germline values: CDR1 MNHEY, CDR2 SVGAGI. This CDR3 region has 15 residues. V lost 2 bases to trimming and J lost 7 bases; unmatched junction nucleotides: 3. Here the CDR3 reads CASSYGTGGNSPLHF. Written as DNA, the CDR3 is TGTGCCAGCAGTTACGGTACAGGGGGCAATTCACCCCTCCACTTT.

The V and J genes are TRBV6-2 or TRBV6-3 and TRBJ2-5, with 9 bases fitting TRBD1. The germline V gene has CDR1 MNHEY and CDR2 SVGEGT. V lost 5 bases to trimming and J lost 3 bases; unmatched junction nucleotides: 4. The CDR3 consists of 14 residues. CDR3 nucleotides: TGTGCCAGCAGTAGAGGGACAGGGAAAGAGACCCAGTACTTC. It specifies CASSRGTGKETQYF.

The V gene is TRBV5-1, the J gene TRBJ1-5; 10 bases agree with TRBD1. Germline V CDR1 and CDR2: SGHRS, YFSETQ. The CDR3 runs 16 residues. With 5 bases clipped from V and 0 bases from J, the junction kept 5 bases outside the gene matches. The CDR3 DNA is TGCGCCAGCAGAGATGACAGGGGGCCTAGCAATCAGCCCCAGCATTTT. Its translation is CASRDDRGPSNQPQHF.

CDR3 DNA sequence: TGCGCCAGCACCGACGGACAGGGTGCCTCAGGTCCCGGGGAGCTGTTTTTT. Encoded protein: CASTDGQGASGPGELFF. This chain links TRBV10-1 with TRBJ2-2; 8 nucleotides align to TRBD1. Germline CDR1 is WNHNN and CDR2 is SYGVQD (reference sequence). Trimming removed 7 bases from V and 6 bases from J; junction bases left unmatched: 16. This CDR3 is built from 17 residues.

The rearrangement links TRBV27 to TRBJ2-1; D is perhaps TRBD2 (6 bases). The V end lost 5 bases, the J end lost 4 bases, and 15 bases lay between the germline ends. The length of the CDR3 is 15 residues. Per germline, CDR1 MNHEY and CDR2 SMNVEV (reference sequence). The CDR3 nucleotides are TGTGCCAGCAGTGGCGGGGTCCTTGGGTACAATGAGCAGTTCTTC. This encodes CASSGGVLGYNEQFF.

The chain is built from TRBV5-1 and TRBJ2-5; D possibly corresponds to TRBD1 (6 bases). The CDR3 is made up of 14 amino acids. V shed 3 bases and J shed 5 bases, with 14 bases lying between them. Germline V gene lookup returns CDR1 SGHRS and CDR2 YFSETQ. DNA for the CDR3: TGCGCCAGCAGCTCGGGACATCTCCGGGAGACCCAGTACTTC. Protein sequence: CASSSGHLRETQYF. The full variable domain, rest sourced from reference TRBV5-1 and TRBJ2-5, is KAGVTQTPRYLIKTRGQQVTLSCSPISGHRSVSWYQQTPGQGLQFLFEYFSETQRNKGNFPGRFSGRQFSNSRSEMNVSTLELGDSALYLCASSSGHLRETQYFGPGTRLLVL.

The rearrangement joins TRBV19 to TRBJ1-2, with no clear D. V gave up 3 bases and J gave up 6 bases, with 8 bases separating them. The CDR3 consists of 12 residues. Germline V gene lookup returns CDR1 LNHDA and CDR2 SQIVND (reference sequence). The CDR3 sequence is CASSISRNGYTF. CDR3 sequence (DNA): TGTGCCAGTAGTATTTCGAGAAATGGCTACACCTTC.